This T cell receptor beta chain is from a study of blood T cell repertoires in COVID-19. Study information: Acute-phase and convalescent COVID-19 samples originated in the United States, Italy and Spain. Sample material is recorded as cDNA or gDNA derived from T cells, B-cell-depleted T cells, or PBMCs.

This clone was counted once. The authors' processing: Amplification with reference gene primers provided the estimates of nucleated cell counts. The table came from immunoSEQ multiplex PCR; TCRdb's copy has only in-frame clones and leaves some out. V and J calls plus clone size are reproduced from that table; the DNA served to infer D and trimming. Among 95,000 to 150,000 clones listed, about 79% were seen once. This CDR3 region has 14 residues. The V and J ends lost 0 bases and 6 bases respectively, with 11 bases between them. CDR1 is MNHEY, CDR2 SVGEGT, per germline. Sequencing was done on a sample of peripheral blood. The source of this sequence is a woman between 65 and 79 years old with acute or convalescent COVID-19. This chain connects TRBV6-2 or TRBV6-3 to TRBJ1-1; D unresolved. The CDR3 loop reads CASSYSPGRAEAFF. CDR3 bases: TGTGCCAGCAGTTACTCCCCCGGGAGGGCTGAAGCTTTCTTT.